The following is a T cell receptor (beta chain) sequence with its context. As yet, its antigen is unknown. This sample was taken from a study of OX40 agonist ivuxolimab in advanced cancers. The CDR3 loop spans 13 amino acids. Trimming removed 0 bases from V and 9 bases from J, with 10 bases in between. Per the germline V gene, CDR1 is SGDLS and CDR2 is YYNGEE. The study, taken as a whole, reports: On average, CD8+ T cells showed a greater number of expanded clones than CD4+. Some of the nonresponding patients also showed low levels of normalized T-cell clonal expansion. With doses of 0.1 to 3.0 mg/kg, CD4+ and CD8+ blood T cells had undergone clonal expansion by week 6.

Some clones are missing from TCRdb's copy, which holds only in-frame ones; the method was immunoSEQ multiplex PCR. The profile covers 7,000 to 9,500 clones, with more than 85% appearing a single time and just under 30% taken by the ten largest. V usage is TRBV9 and J usage is TRBJ2-1, with D uncertain. The receptor was derived from an adult with an advanced solid tumor such as melanoma, head and neck, liver or kidney cancer. The starting material was CD4+ or CD8+ T cells sorted from blood, obtained in a trial of the OX40 agonist ivuxolimab. The DNA of the CDR3 is TGTGCCAGCAGCGTAGATGCGGTCGGTGAGCAGTTCTTC. It translates to CASSVDAVGEQFF.